One and the same sample provided the 15 T cell receptor beta chains below, sequenced in a study of T cell responses to AZD1222 COVID-19 vaccine. The table came from immunoSEQ multiplex PCR; TCRdb's copy has only in-frame clones and leaves some out. The table records about 130,000 clones, roughly 90% of them present only once. Sample: peripheral blood, taken on day 0 of AZD1222 vaccination. The receptors derive from an adult in good health.

The CDR3 spells CASSFESNQPQHF. DNA for the CDR3: TGTGCCAGCAGCTTTGAAAGCAATCAGCCCCAGCATTTT. The chain joins TRBV7-2 to TRBJ1-5; D gene uncertain. The CDR3 covers 13 residues. Germline V lookup: CDR1 SGHTA, CDR2 FQGNSA. The ends were cut back, 3 bases at V and 1 base at J, with 4 bases in the middle.

The chain uses TRBV5-1 and TRBJ2-7; D ambiguous. CDR3 length: 12 residues. Between the trimmed V and J ends, which lost 4 bases and 3 bases, there was a span of 8 bases. Germline loops: CDR1 SGHRS, CDR2 YFSETQ. The CDR3 sequence is CASSLNRYEQYF. DNA of the CDR3: TGCGCCAGCAGCCTAAATCGCTACGAGCAGTACTTC.

V is TRBV30 and J is TRBJ1-1, with D perhaps TRBD1 (5 bases). CDR3 length: 13 residues. V was cut by 1 base and J by 5 bases, with 11 bases left in between. Germline V lookup: CDR1 GTSNPN, CDR2 SVGIG (reference sequence). The CDR3 DNA reads TGTGCCTGGAGTGCACTGGGGCGGACTGAAGCTTTCTTT. Its protein is CAWSALGRTEAFF.

The chain joins TRBV14 to TRBJ1-2, with 7 bases that match TRBD1. CDR1 and CDR2 (germline): SGHDN, FVKESK. V dropped 4 bases and J dropped 4; count of bases not matched to a gene: 6. The CDR3 totals 14 residues. CDR3 residues: CASSPNRDSYGYTF. The CDR3, as DNA: TGTGCCAGCAGCCCAAACCGGGACAGCTATGGCTACACCTTC.

The chain recombines TRBV7-3 with TRBJ2-1; weak D call: TRBD1 (5 bases). V lost 6 bases and J 6 bases, leaving 18 bases between the germline ends. The CDR3 runs 15 residues. Germline V lookup: CDR1 SGHTA, CDR2 FQGTGA. CDR3 amino acids: CASSSDQTGSNEQFF. CDR3 in DNA: TGTGCCAGCAGTTCCGACCAAACAGGTTCCAATGAGCAGTTCTTC.

The chain uses TRBV2 and TRBJ1-1; TRBD1 is a possible D gene (6 bases). The germline V gene has CDR1 SNHLY and CDR2 FYNNEI. V was shortened by 8 bases and J by 1 base, with 14 bases between the two germline ends. The CDR3 runs to 14 residues. DNA of the CDR3: TGTGCCAGCGGGACCCGGGGACAGAACACTGAAGCTTTCTTT. Protein product: CASGTRGQNTEAFF. Combining the CDR3 with reference TRBV2 and TRBJ1-1 gives the whole variable domain EPEVTQTPSHQVTQMGQEVILRCVPISNHLYFYWYRQILGQKVEFLVSFYNNEISEKSEIFDDQFSVERPDGSNFTLKIRSTKLEDSAMYFCASGTRGQNTEAFFGQGTRLTVV.

V and J are TRBV7-9 and TRBJ2-7, with a weak D call TRBD2 (6 bases). V lost 5 bases to trimming and J lost 5 bases, with 10 bases between them. The CDR3 covers 12 residues. Germline-derived CDR1 and CDR2 are SEHNR and FQNEAQ (reference sequence). This CDR3 is CASSPGGDEQYF. The DNA of the CDR3 is TGTGCCAGCAGCCCTGGAGGGGACGAGCAGTACTTC.

V is TRBV10-1 and J is TRBJ2-1; possible D gene TRBD2, 5 bases. Germline V lookup: CDR1 WNHNN, CDR2 SYGVQD (reference sequence). V lost 7 bases and J 6 bases, leaving 19 bases between the germline ends. The CDR3 is 15 residues long. CDR3 coding DNA: TGCGCCAGCACTCCTGAGGCCTCCCGGGGCAATGAGCAGTTCTTC. Its translation is CASTPEASRGNEQFF.

V usage is TRBV29-1 and J usage is TRBJ1-1; TRBD1 is a possible D gene (6 bases). Germline CDR1 is SQVTM and CDR2 is ANQGSEA. Trimming stripped 3 bases from V and 3 bases from J, with 11 bases between. The CDR3 is 13 residues long. CDR3 amino acids: CSVETGDYTEAFF. CDR3 bases: TGCAGCGTTGAGACAGGAGATTACACTGAAGCTTTCTTT.

This chain joins TRBV13 and TRBJ2-3; D is ambiguous. CDR3 length: 16 residues. The germline CDR1 and CDR2 sequences are PRHDT and FYEKMQ (reference sequence). Trimming left V 4 bases short and J 2 bases short, with 16 bases between. For the CDR3, the DNA is TGTGCCAGCAGCTGGAGAGGTCCTGGGGACACAGATACGCAGTATTTT. This sequence encodes CASSWRGPGDTDTQYF.

The chain carries TRBV3-1 (or the pseudogene TRBV3-2) and TRBJ2-3; TRBD1 matches 7 bases. J lost 6 bases, V lost 3 bases, and 6 bases had no gene match. Looked up from germline, CDR1 is LGHDT and CDR2 is YNNKEL (reference sequence). The length of the CDR3 is 14 residues. The CDR3 DNA is TGTGCCAGCAGCCATGGACAGGTAGCGGATACGCAGTATTTT. Translation gives CASSHGQVADTQYF.

The V gene is TRBV18, the J gene TRBJ1-6; 9 bases match TRBD1. The CDR3 is 16 amino acids. V was pared by 2 bases and J by 8 bases, with 7 bases of the junction left unmatched. Germline V gene lookup returns CDR1 KGHSH and CDR2 LQKENI. The CDR3 protein is CASSPNRGRPDSPLHF. The CDR3 DNA reads TGTGCCAGCTCACCAAACAGGGGGCGCCCAGATTCACCCCTCCACTTT.

The chain recombines TRBV29-1 with TRBJ1-1, with a tentative D call TRBD1 (6 bases). The V end was cut by 7 bases, the J end by 1 base, with 10 bases between. Germline V lookup: CDR1 SQVTM, CDR2 ANQGSEA. CDR3 length equals 12 residues. The CDR3, as DNA: TGCAGCGCCGAGGGGGAGAACACTGAAGCTTTCTTT. Encoded protein: CSAEGENTEAFF.

This chain links TRBV7-2 with TRBJ1-4; D unresolved. This CDR3 comprises 13 residues. Trimming stripped 5 bases from V and 4 bases from J, with 8 bases between. Germline assignment: CDR1 SGHTA and CDR2 FQGNSA. The CDR3 DNA sequence: TGTGCCAGCAGCCGCGACCTTAATGAAAAACTGTTTTTT. Translation gives CASSRDLNEKLFF.

This chain uses TRBV6-6 with TRBJ2-7; 13 bases align to TRBD2. This CDR3 is 16 amino acids long. The J segment lost 0 bases and the V segment lost 6 bases, leaving 5 bases of the junction unmatched. Germline CDR1 is MNHNY and CDR2 is SVGAGI (reference sequence). CDR3: CASSSWTSGSSYEQYF. CDR3 DNA: TGTGCCAGCAGCTCCTGGACTAGCGGGAGCTCCTACGAGCAGTACTTC.